The 14 T cell receptor beta chains below come from one sample, sequenced in a study of cytomegalovirus exposure and HLA in healthy donors. The PCR contained 60 Vbeta and 13 Jbeta primers. Sequenced by immunoSEQ multiplex PCR; TCRdb stores in-frame clones only, minus some. The sample records 180,000 or so clones, approximately 65% being singletons. Sequencing was carried out using PBMCs. The receptors were gathered from a man aged 35-49 years in good health and CMV-seronegative.

This chain connects TRBV28 to TRBJ1-2, with 11 nucleotides matching TRBD1. The CDR3 totals 17 residues. Germline V gene data show CDR1 as MDHEN and CDR2 as SYDVKM. Germline trimming cut 1 base from V and 4 bases from J; bases unmatched to any gene: 8. The CDR3 sequence: CASSLSDRGRGGYGYTF. DNA for the CDR3: TGTGCCAGCAGTTTATCGGACAGGGGGCGCGGTGGCTATGGCTACACCTTC.

This clone was found once. This chain uses TRBV30 with TRBJ2-7; 9 positions agree with TRBD2. CDR1 and CDR2 (germline): GTSNPN, SVGIG (reference sequence). The CDR3 has 16 amino acids. With V trimmed by 2 bases and J by 2 bases, 10 bases remained unmatched. This CDR3 reads CAWSSPWGTSTYEQYF. The CDR3 DNA follows: TGTGCCTGGAGTTCACCCTGGGGGACTAGCACCTACGAGCAGTACTTC.

The DNA for the CDR3 is TGCGCCAGCGGGGGTCGGGGGACGGACAATGAGCAGTTCTTC. It is translated as CASGGRGTDNEQFF. This sequence joins TRBV4-3 and TRBJ2-1; D may be TRBD2 (6 bases). Trimming pared 8 bases from V and 5 bases from J, leaving 16 bases between. The CDR3 has 14 residues. Germline V gives CDR1 LGHNA, CDR2 YSLEER.

This sequence joins TRBV15 and TRBJ1-5, with 9 bases matching TRBD1. Germline CDR1 and CDR2: LNHNV and YYDKDF (reference sequence). The CDR3 totals 15 residues. With 3 bases clipped from V and 7 bases from J, the junction kept 7 bases outside the gene matches. The CDR3 is CATSRDRGVRQPQHF. CDR3 nucleotides: TGTGCCACCAGCAGGGACAGGGGAGTTAGACAGCCCCAGCATTTT.

The gene calls are TRBV28 and TRBJ1-4; a weak D match, TRBD1 (6 bases). V was cut by 10 bases and J by 4 bases, with 13 bases left in between. The CDR3 consists of 13 residues. Germline V gene data show CDR1 as MDHEN and CDR2 as SYDVKM. In nucleotides, the CDR3 is TGTGCCACCCTTCAGGGGAATAATGAAAAACTGTTTTTT. Translation gives CATLQGNNEKLFF.

The rearrangement uses TRBV7-2 and TRBJ2-5; weak D call: TRBD2 (5 bases). The J call may be mistaken, given a closer DNA end match to TRBJ2-7. The CDR3 extends over 13 amino acids. Germline values: CDR1 SGHTA, CDR2 FQGNSA. The CDR3 DNA follows: TGTGCCAGCAGCTTAGGGGCGGCGGGCGAGCAGTACTTC. This encodes CASSLGAAGEQYF.

Only a few counts were recorded for this clone. V is TRBV7-6 and J is TRBJ2-7; 9 positions agree with TRBD1. V was pared by 1 base and J by 2 bases, with 0 bases of the junction left unmatched. CDR1 is SGHVS, CDR2 FNYEAQ, per germline. The CDR3 contains 14 residues. This chain's CDR3 is CASSLDRGPYEQYF. The DNA of the CDR3 is TGTGCCAGCAGCTTAGACAGGGGGCCCTACGAGCAGTACTTC.

In its sample, this clone was seen a few times. The rearrangement joins TRBV7-9 to TRBJ2-6; weak D call: TRBD1 (6 bases). The CDR3 is 17 amino acids. Trimming took off 8 bases at V and 0 bases at J, with 17 bases between the two ends. In germline, CDR1 is SEHNR, CDR2 FQNEAQ (reference sequence). CDR3 region: CASRPTGPGSGANVLTF. CDR3 in DNA: TGTGCCAGCCGGCCTACAGGGCCGGGCTCTGGGGCCAACGTCCTGACTTTC.

The rearrangement links TRBV7-9 to TRBJ1-5, with 10 nucleotides matching TRBD1. This CDR3 has 15 amino acids. Looked up from germline, CDR1 is SEHNR and CDR2 is FQNEAQ (reference sequence). V shed 3 bases, J shed 7 bases, and the junction held 6 bases outside the gene matches. CDR3 in DNA: TGTGCCAGCAGCTTTGGGGGGACAGGGGACCAGCCCCAGCATTTT. Residues: CASSFGGTGDQPQHF.

This rearrangement joins TRBV29-1 to TRBJ1-4; 10 bases are a match to TRBD1. V lost 3 bases and J lost 8; bases outside the gene matches: 0. This CDR3 is 12 amino acids long. Germline V gene sequence: CDR1 SQVTM, CDR2 ANQGSEA. The DNA for the CDR3 is TGCAGCGTTGAGGACAGGGGGGAAAAACTGTTTTTT. This sequence encodes CSVEDRGEKLFF.

V is TRBV6-1 and J is TRBJ2-3, with 7 positions matching TRBD2. The CDR3 spans 18 residues. Germline V gene sequence: CDR1 MNHNS, CDR2 SASEGT. J gave up 5 bases and V 4 bases, and 18 bases lay outside the gene matches. The CDR3 DNA reads as TGTGCCAGCAGTGGAACCTATGGGGGAGGGCCGGGTGGAGATACGCAGTATTTT. Translated: CASSGTYGGGPGGDTQYF.

This clone has more than one count but fewer than ten. This chain links TRBV4-1 with TRBJ2-5; 8 bases align to TRBD2. TRBJ2-7 matches the DNA end more closely, so the J call is doubtful. CDR3 length: 17 amino acids. Germline V gene data show CDR1 as MGHRA and CDR2 as YSYEKL. CDR3: CASSQGFVGGASYEQYF. CDR3 DNA sequence: TGCGCCAGCAGCCAAGGATTCGTCGGGGGGGCCTCCTACGAGCAGTACTTC.

The table lists this clone with a few counts. The V gene is TRBV27, the J gene TRBJ2-2; 12 bases fit TRBD2. The V gene end was trimmed by 6 bases and the J gene end by 6 bases; junction bases not matched to a gene: 8. Per the germline V gene, CDR1 is MNHEY and CDR2 is SMNVEV (reference sequence). The CDR3 is made up of 16 amino acids. CDR3 coding DNA: TGTGCCAGCAGACCCCGACTAGCGGGAGATGCCGGGGAGCTGTTTTTT. Its translation: CASRPRLAGDAGELFF.

This chain's CDR3 is CASSIPDGGSYEQYF. DNA of the CDR3: TGCGCCAGCAGCATCCCGGACGGAGGGTCCTACGAGCAGTACTTC. The chain carries TRBV5-1 and TRBJ2-7; a possible D gene is TRBD2 (6 bases). The CDR3 consists of 15 residues. V was clipped by 4 bases and J by 1 base, with 15 bases between them. Germline assignment: CDR1 SGHRS and CDR2 YFSETQ.